The source of this T cell receptor (beta chain) is a study of cytomegalovirus exposure and HLA in healthy donors. The CDR3 contains 11 residues. Germline V gives CDR1 SGHTA, CDR2 FQGNSA. The germline V and J ends were trimmed by 4 bases and 4 bases, with 3 bases remaining between them. Points from the study as a whole: Indistinguishability led to the exclusion of some V segments, TRBV6-2 and TRBV6-3 included. Most of the CMV-associated TCR beta chains (in a later analysis) appeared to be HLA-restricted.

Unrecorded immune exposures were likely, despite nominal health at sampling. On this clone: Its cognate antigen is unknown.

This PCR relied on a set of 60 Vbeta primers and 13 Jbeta primers. Libraries were prepared by immunoSEQ multiplex PCR; TCRdb keeps only in-frame clonotypes and omits some of them. The sample comprises fewer than 150,000 clones, 75% to 90% of which are singletons, and 6% to 8% rests with the top ten. The clonotype was recovered from a woman in her thirties in good health and CMV-seropositive. What was sequenced was PBMCs. The chain is built from TRBV7-2 and TRBJ2-3, with D uncertain. As DNA, the CDR3 is TGTGCCAGCAGCTCCGCAGATACGCAGTATTTT. It yields the protein CASSSADTQYF.